The sequence of this T cell receptor (beta chain) was determined in a study of blood T cell repertoires in COVID-19. The overall study: The study drew acute and convalescent COVID-19 samples from the United States, Italy and Spain. T cells, B-cell-depleted T cells, or PBMCs provided the cDNA or gDNA that served as material.

Germline loops: CDR1 GTSNPN, CDR2 SVGIG (reference sequence). CDR3 length: 13 residues. V gave up 4 bases and J gave up 3 bases, with 9 bases separating them. Per the study methods: The assay estimated nucleated cells by amplifying reference gene primers. Repertoires were generated with immunoSEQ multiplex PCR, while TCRdb's copy carries only in-frame clones and drops some. The V and J calls and the clone size are those of that table, but D and trimming were determined from the DNA. Among over 130,000 clones, roughly 90% were seen once, and the ten largest hold less than 4.5%. The V and J genes are TRBV30 and TRBJ2-2; tentatively, D is TRBD1 (6 bases). The clonotype originates from a woman in her sixties with active or convalescent COVID-19. The sequencing sample was made of peripheral blood. CDR3 amino acids: CAWMGHHTGELFF. CDR3 in DNA: TGTGCCTGGATGGGACACCACACCGGGGAGCTGTTTTTT.